The 10 T cell receptor beta chains below all came from one sample that was sequenced in a study of cytotoxic CD8 clonotypes in ibrutinib-treated CLL. Clones were sequenced by immunoSEQ multiplex PCR, and TCRdb holds only the in-frame ones, with some missing. The top ten clones hold 15% to 19% of a sample with roughly 250,000 clones, 70% of them seen once. This specimen was PBMCs, taken after 24 months of ibrutinib treatment. These receptors were collected from a human donor with chronic lymphocytic leukemia.

The chain carries TRBV27 and TRBJ2-5; D unresolved. Per germline, CDR1 MNHEY and CDR2 SMNVEV (reference sequence). The germline V and J ends were trimmed by 3 bases and 7 bases, with 6 bases remaining between them. The length of the CDR3 is 11 residues. CDR3 amino acids: CASSFGGTQYF. In DNA, the CDR3 is TGTGCCAGCAGTTTCGGTGGGACCCAGTACTTC.

V and J are TRBV27 and TRBJ1-1, with 12 bases aligning to TRBD1. V trimming: 0 bases; J trimming: 5 bases; junction bases outside the gene matches: 4. In germline, CDR1 is MNHEY, CDR2 SMNVEV (reference sequence). This CDR3 is 16 amino acids long. The CDR3 bases are TGTGCCAGCAGTTTATCTGGGACAGGGGGCGGGACTGAAGCTTTCTTT. It yields the protein CASSLSGTGGGTEAFF.

A few counts support this clone. V usage is TRBV30 and J usage is TRBJ1-3; D not certain. This CDR3 comprises 11 residues. Trimming removed 2 bases at V and 8 bases at J, with 7 bases between. Germline CDR1 GTSNPN, CDR2 SVGIG (reference sequence). The CDR3 reads CAWSSWDTIYF. The CDR3 DNA reads TGTGCCTGGAGTTCATGGGACACCATATATTTT.

In this sample, this clone turned up a few times. The V gene is TRBV18, the J gene TRBJ1-2; tentatively, D is TRBD1 (5 bases). CDR1 KGHSH and CDR2 LQKENI come from the germline V gene. V was pared by 3 bases and J by 4 bases, with 15 bases between. This CDR3 is 15 amino acids long. The CDR3 is CASSPRRQPTYGYTF. The CDR3 DNA sequence: TGTGCCAGCTCACCTCGTCGACAGCCGACCTATGGCTACACCTTC.

V usage is TRBV18 and J usage is TRBJ1-1; 9 bases are shared with TRBD1. Germline trimming cut 3 bases from V and 6 bases from J; bases unmatched to any gene: 14. The germline V gene has CDR1 KGHSH and CDR2 LQKENI. This CDR3 comprises 17 residues. The CDR3 nucleotides read TGTGCCAGCTCACCTAAGCTTTTGGGACAGGGAAGACCTGAAGCTTTCTTT. This sequence encodes CASSPKLLGQGRPEAFF.

The V and J genes are TRBV18 and TRBJ1-1; D unclear. Germline loops: CDR1 KGHSH, CDR2 LQKENI. This CDR3 has 12 residues. V lost 2 bases and J 7 bases, leaving 8 bases between the germline ends. The DNA of the CDR3 is TGTGCCAGCTCACCAGGGCCGCTTGAAGCTTTCTTT. Its protein product is CASSPGPLEAFF.

The chain joins TRBV19 to TRBJ2-1, with 7 bases aligning to TRBD2. V was pared by 4 bases and J by 7 bases, with 7 bases of the junction left unmatched. The CDR3 is 14 amino acids. Germline V gene sequence: CDR1 LNHDA, CDR2 SQIVND (reference sequence). In DNA, the CDR3 is TGTGCCAGTAGTACCTCGATAGCGGGTAATGAGCAGTTCTTC. Its translation is CASSTSIAGNEQFF. The full variable domain, completed using reference TRBV19 and TRBJ2-1, is DGGITQSPKYLFRKEGQNVTLSCEQNLNHDAMYWYRQDPGQGLRLIYYSQIVNDFQKGDIAEGYSVSREKKESFPLTVTSAQKNPTAFYLCASSTSIAGNEQFFGPGTRLTVL.

The rearrangement uses TRBV7-2 and TRBJ2-1, with unresolved D. The CDR3 is 16 amino acids. Germline lookup yields CDR1 SGHTA and CDR2 FQGNSA. Deletions cut 1 base from V and 2 bases from J, with 12 bases between. In DNA form, the CDR3 reads TGTGCCAGCAGCTTAGGCTCCAGTCTGGCCTACAATGAGCAGTTCTTC. This sequence encodes CASSLGSSLAYNEQFF. Looking up the rest from reference TRBV7-2 and TRBJ2-1 gives the full variable domain: GAGVSQSPSNKVTEKGKDVELRCDPISGHTALYWYRQSLGQGLEFLIYFQGNSAPDKSGLPSDRFSAERTGGSVSTLTIQRTQQEDSAVYLCASSLGSSLAYNEQFFGPGTRLTVL.

The V gene is TRBV2, the J gene TRBJ2-1; 10 nucleotides agree with TRBD2. In germline, CDR1 is SNHLY, CDR2 FYNNEI. This CDR3 is built from 14 residues. The CDR3 DNA reads TGTGCAACGGTCTCTAGCGGGAGACGGGATGAGCAGTTCTTC. This encodes CATVSSGRRDEQFF.

The chain carries TRBV27 and TRBJ1-1; TRBD1 matches 9 bases. V was clipped by 6 bases and J by 0 bases; unmatched bases: 8. Germline lookup yields CDR1 MNHEY and CDR2 SMNVEV (reference sequence). The CDR3 is 16 residues long. The CDR3 coding sequence is TGTGCCAGCAGGGACAGGGGCCGATACGTGAACACTGAAGCTTTCTTT. Amino acid sequence: CASRDRGRYVNTEAFF.